These 15 T cell receptor beta chains originate from one sample sequenced in a study of blood T cell repertoires in COVID-19 (dated by TCRdb to 2018 to 2021). Library construction relied on the immunoSEQ multiplex PCR assay. TCRdb's version of the immuneACCESS table is confined to in-frame rearrangements and falls short of the full clone set. An unresolved V gene accounts for under half of the shortfall where checked; the remainder is of unknown origin. The sample data list about 120,000 clones, and 90% of these were observed just once. Clones ranked in the top ten supply approximately 3.9% of the sample. Sequencing used peripheral blood. The receptors derive from a woman aged 60-75 years with COVID-19, enrolled during active disease.

This clone appeared once. The chain couples TRBV7-2 to TRBJ1-1; D gene unclear. Germline assignment: CDR1 SGHTA and CDR2 FQGNSA. Deletions cut 1 base from V and 4 bases from J, with 16 bases between. The CDR3 is made up of 16 amino acids. CDR3 DNA: TGTGCCAGCAGCTTAGGGGCATCTCCCGCCGGCACTGAAGCTTTCTTT. Translation: CASSLGASPAGTEAFF.

V gene TRBV6-5 combines with J gene TRBJ2-7; D is possibly TRBD1 (5 bases). The V end lost 1 base, the J end lost 2 bases, and 6 bases lay between the germline ends. The CDR3 sequence is 13 residues long. From germline, CDR1 is MNHEY and CDR2 SVGAGI. CDR3 nucleotide sequence: TGTGCCAGCAGTTACTTAGGGGCCTACGAGCAGTACTTC. Its translation: CASSYLGAYEQYF.

V is TRBV7-3 and J is TRBJ1-1; the D gene is possibly TRBD1 (6 bases). V lost 2 bases and J lost 7, with 23 bases in between. Germline values: CDR1 SGHTA, CDR2 FQGTGA. This CDR3 spans 17 amino acids. The CDR3 nucleotides read TGTGCCAGCAGCTTATCACCGGAATCGGGGGGCGTTGATGAAGCTTTCTTT. Amino acids: CASSLSPESGGVDEAFF.

Concerning this clone itself: Other DNA sequences within the sample encode an identical CDR3. V gene TRBV7-9 combines with J gene TRBJ1-2, with D tentatively TRBD1 (6 bases). CDR3 length: 14 residues. Trimming took 5 bases from V and 5 from J, leaving 15 bases between them. Germline CDR1 SEHNR, CDR2 FQNEAQ (reference sequence). CDR3 DNA sequence: TGTGCCAGCAGCCCTCAGGGACAAGTATATGGCTACACCTTC. Its protein is CASSPQGQVYGYTF.

This chain connects TRBV12-3 or TRBV12-4 to TRBJ1-1; D ambiguous. The CDR3 contains 13 residues. Trimming stripped 6 bases from V and 3 bases from J, with 11 bases between. In DNA, the CDR3 is TGTGCCAGCAGCCCCGTGAGGGACACTGAAGCTTTCTTT. This sequence encodes CASSPVRDTEAFF.

The V and J genes are TRBV7-8 and TRBJ2-3; 9 bases match TRBD2. CDR3 length: 19 amino acids. Germline values: CDR1 SGHVS, CDR2 FQNEAQ. The J segment lost 2 bases and the V segment lost 5 bases, leaving 17 bases of the junction unmatched. The CDR3 DNA sequence: TGTGCCAGCAGCCGAGACAGCGGGGGGAGGGTTGGGGCCACAGATACGCAGTATTTT. This codes for CASSRDSGGRVGATDTQYF.

The chain employs TRBV5-1 and TRBJ1-2; the match to TRBD1 covers 9 bases. The CDR3 loop spans 15 amino acids. Germline V gene data show CDR1 as SGHRS and CDR2 as YFSETQ. V dropped 1 base and J dropped 1; count of bases not matched to a gene: 2. The CDR3 DNA reads TGCGCCAGCAGCTTGACAGGGGGCGTTAACTATGGCTACACCTTC. Translated: CASSLTGGVNYGYTF. Full variable domain (remainder filled in from reference TRBV5-1 and TRBJ1-2): KAGVTQTPRYLIKTRGQQVTLSCSPISGHRSVSWYQQTPGQGLQFLFEYFSETQRNKGNFPGRFSGRQFSNSRSEMNVSTLELGDSALYLCASSLTGGVNYGYTFGSGTRLTVV.

The chain combines TRBV7-3 with TRBJ1-1; D ambiguous. Trimming removed 0 bases from V and 1 base from J, with 3 bases in between. CDR3 length equals 13 residues. Germline values: CDR1 SGHTA, CDR2 FQGTGA. CDR3 nucleotide sequence: TGTGCCAGCAGCTTAACCGGGAACACTGAAGCTTTCTTT. It yields the protein CASSLTGNTEAFF.

The J gene is TRBJ2-1, the V gene TRBV6-2 or TRBV6-3; 8 nucleotides line up with TRBD2. This CDR3 has 15 residues. The germline gives CDR1 MNHEY, CDR2 SVGEGT. V dropped 2 bases and J dropped 0; count of bases not matched to a gene: 0. CDR3 sequence reads: CASSYGTSSYNEQFF. Written as DNA, the CDR3 is TGTGCCAGCAGTTACGGGACTAGCTCCTACAATGAGCAGTTCTTC.

This sequence joins TRBV7-2 and TRBJ2-5, with D possibly TRBD2 on 5 matching bases. With 6 bases removed from V and 0 bases from J, the gap between germline ends came to 14 bases. The CDR3 has 15 amino acids. Per germline, CDR1 SGHTA and CDR2 FQGNSA. Here the CDR3 DNA reads TGTGCCAGCAGTCGTCAGGAGCGGTACCAAGAGACCCAGTACTTC. It is translated as CASSRQERYQETQYF. Variable domain in full (rest from reference TRBV7-2 and TRBJ2-5): GAGVSQSPSNKVTEKGKDVELRCDPISGHTALYWYRQSLGQGLEFLIYFQGNSAPDKSGLPSDRFSAERTGGSVSTLTIQRTQQEDSAVYLCASSRQERYQETQYFGPGTRLLVL.

The rearrangement uses TRBV18 and TRBJ1-3; TRBD1 aligns across 9 bases. Germline CDR1 is KGHSH and CDR2 is LQKENI. This CDR3 is 15 amino acids long. Unmatched junction bases numbered 7, after V lost 9 bases and J lost 1 base. The CDR3 sequence: CARRQGVQSGNTIYF. The CDR3 coding sequence is TGTGCCAGACGACAGGGGGTGCAATCTGGAAACACCATATATTTT.

The chain uses TRBV6-5 and TRBJ2-5; D perhaps matches TRBD1 (6 bases). Germline V lookup: CDR1 MNHEY, CDR2 SVGAGI. Trimming cost V 3 bases and J 5 bases, with 13 bases left between them. CDR3 length: 14 amino acids. The CDR3 region has the DNA TGTGCCAGCAGTTATTTTGGACAGAGGGAGACCCAGTACTTC. Translating it yields CASSYFGQRETQYF.

In its sample, this clone was seen a few times. The chain is built from TRBV18 and TRBJ2-7; 7 nucleotides agree with TRBD1. CDR3 length: 14 residues. V shed 3 bases, J shed 6 bases, and the junction held 8 bases outside the gene matches. CDR1 and CDR2 (germline): KGHSH, LQKENI. The DNA of the CDR3 is TGTGCCAGCTCACCGGCTCTACAGGGGATCGAGCAGTACTTC. This translates into CASSPALQGIEQYF.

This clone occurred a few times. V and J are TRBV12-3 or TRBV12-4 and TRBJ1-1, with 7 bases matching TRBD1. This CDR3 is built from 13 residues. With 8 bases clipped from V and 9 bases from J, the junction kept 12 bases outside the gene matches. This chain's CDR3 is CASRLTWDSKAFF. Here the CDR3 DNA reads TGTGCCAGCCGGCTAACCTGGGACAGCAAAGCTTTCTTT.

This chain links TRBV19 with TRBJ1-1; 7 bases fit TRBD1. There are 13 residues in the CDR3. Unmatched junction bases numbered 4, after V lost 9 bases and J lost 0 bases. Germline loops: CDR1 LNHDA, CDR2 SQIVND (reference sequence). The CDR3 DNA sequence: TGTGCCAGCAAGACAGGGATGAACACTGAAGCTTTCTTT. This sequence encodes CASKTGMNTEAFF.